This T cell receptor (beta chain) was observed in a study of shared clonotypes between healthy human individuals. Study-level findings and limits: Larger richness was generally estimated for naive than memory subsets. Generation probability values for non-shared clonotypes were lower than those for clonotypes shared by all four donors.

Trimming cost V 7 bases and J 5 bases, with 11 bases left between them. Germline CDR1 reads SGHTA; CDR2 reads FQGNSA. CDR3 length: 12 amino acids. Only Caucasian adults living in Nashville, Tennessee served as donors. On this clone itself: Its antigen is unknown.

Repertoires were generated with immunoSEQ multiplex PCR, while TCRdb's copy carries only in-frame clones and drops some. The sample lists about 2.4 million clones; roughly 93% were seen once. Sequenced sample: naive CD4+ T cells from PBMCs. Subset indicated: CD45RA+ positively selected. The origin of this receptor is a man between 18 and 35 years old in good health. Some clones in this sample may be carry-over from other donors' samples. This chain uses TRBV7-2 with TRBJ1-2, with D uncertain. CDR3 protein: CASIMAHYGYTF. The CDR3 nucleotides read TGTGCCAGCATCATGGCCCATTATGGCTACACCTTC.